This TCR beta chain is drawn from a study of PD-1 blockade in classical Hodgkin lymphoma. Study-wide background: The patients were dosed with nivolumab 3 mg/kg, infused intravenously every 2 weeks. General study results and limits: Newly diagnosed patients were reported to exhibit reduced baseline TCR diversity relative to healthy donors. In CD4+ cells, TCR diversity went up significantly by C4D1, but in CD8+ cells it did not. Initiation of nivolumab under 1 year after ASCT led to exclusion of patients.

The assay was immunoSEQ multiplex PCR, and TCRdb's table has in-frame clones only and misses some. The sample lists some 96,000 clones, roughly 81% occurring once. A remark on this clone: Antigen unknown.

No patient escaped relapse after autologous stem cell transplantation, and brentuximab vedotin exposure varied. The length of the CDR3 is 17 residues. Losses at the gene ends were 2 bases for V and 0 bases for J; bases not matched to a gene: 10. CDR1 is MNHNS, CDR2 SASEGT, per germline. The genes are TRBV6-1 and TRBJ2-7, with 7 bases identical to TRBD1. Sample: peripheral blood mononuclear cells (PBMCs), taken before the second cycle of nivolumab. The sequence came from a human donor with classical Hodgkin lymphoma. The CDR3 is CASSESAFGTDSYEQYF. DNA for the CDR3: TGTGCCAGCAGTGAATCAGCGTTTGGGACAGACTCCTACGAGCAGTACTTC.